This T cell receptor (beta chain) is drawn from a study of T cells in Graves' hyperthyroidism and ophthalmopathy. Study results and caveats: Ophthalmopathy prediction by the model preceded onset by a median roughly 6 months. Appearing also in blood were most of the thyroid clonotypes expanded above 0.001. By a 13 V-J model, ophthalmopathy was set apart from stable hyperthyroidism.

V was trimmed by 4 bases and J by 5 bases, leaving 12 bases between them. Germline CDR1 reads LGHDT; CDR2 reads YNNKEL (reference sequence). The CDR3 is made up of 14 amino acids. The patients, who ranged from 18 to 65 in age, presented with newly diagnosed hyperthyroidism lasting under 2 months. This clonotype was counted many times. No antigen is known for it. TCR beta CDR3 regions were amplified from RNA transcripts. When the TCR CDR3 underwent first-round RT-PCR, the HTBI primer set was used. TCRdb fed the multiplex PCR reads into MiXCR, producing one record per CDR3 protein. The sample contains 250,000 or so distinct CDR3 sequences, around 15% of which appear only once.

The rearrangement joins TRBV3-1 to TRBJ2-1; the D is unclear. The TCR was taken from a woman between 45 and 60 years old with Graves' hyperthyroidism that later progressed to Graves' ophthalmopathy. Material for sequencing was blood. For the CDR3, the DNA is TGTGCCAGCAGCCCCTCCGAGGTGAACAATGAGCAGTTCTTC. Amino acids: CASSPSEVNNEQFF.